These T cell receptor beta chains were read from a single sample in a study of blood T cell repertoires in COVID-19. Repertoires were generated with immunoSEQ multiplex PCR, while TCRdb's copy carries only in-frame clones and drops some. The sample lists about 100,000 clones, roughly 80% seen once, with over 30% in the top ten. The sequenced material came from peripheral blood. These receptors originate from a man aged 65-85 years with active or convalescent COVID-19. Both conserved end residues are part of each CDR3. The order of the fields is CDR3 DNA, CDR3 protein, D gene, J gene, clone size, V gene. D genes are given only for firm matches. Size values are once, few and many counts, or a class for expanded clones, and some rows have none.

TGCGCCAGCAGCTTGACAGGGTATGGCTACACCTTC,CASSLTGYGYTF,.,TRBJ1-2,.,TRBV5-1
TGCAGCGTTGAAGGAGGTACTGAAAAACTGTTTTTT,CSVEGGTEKLFF,.,TRBJ1-4,.,TRBV29-1
TGTGCCAGCAGCTACCTTCGGAGCCTCTATGGCTACACCTTC,CASSYLRSLYGYTF,.,TRBJ1-2,.,TRBV7-2
TGTGCCTGGAGTGTATTGGCCGCATTCTCTGGAAACACCATATATTTT,CAWSVLAAFSGNTIYF,.,TRBJ1-3,.,TRBV30
TGTGCCAGTAGTATAGTTGGGACTAGCGACTACAATGAGCAGTTCTTC,CASSIVGTSDYNEQFF,TRBD2,TRBJ2-1,few,TRBV19
TGCAGCATCCGTAGCGGGAGGGGTACCACCGGGGAGCTGTTTTTT,CSIRSGRGTTGELFF,TRBD2,TRBJ2-2,few,TRBV29-1
TGTGCCAGCAGCTTAGATCCAGGGGGCTTCACTGAAGCTTTCTTT,CASSLDPGGFTEAFF,TRBD1,TRBJ1-1,.,TRBV11-2
TGTGCCAGCAGCTCAGGGGGCGCGAAGTCCGAGCAGTACTTC,CASSSGGAKSEQYF,TRBD1,TRBJ2-7,.,TRBV7-3
TGTGCCAGCAGCCCCAGTCGGGGCAGGGGAACCTACGAGCAGTACTTC,CASSPSRGRGTYEQYF,.,TRBJ2-7,.,TRBV11-2
TGCGCCAGCAGAGGACAGGGCTCCTACGAGCAGTACTTC,CASRGQGSYEQYF,TRBD1,TRBJ2-7,once,TRBV5-1
TGTGCCAGCAGTGCGACGACAGCCACAAGACCAAATCAGCCCCAGCATTTT,CASSATTATRPNQPQHF,.,TRBJ1-5,.,TRBV6-1
TGCGCCAGCAGCCAAGATCCGGCAGGGGATGACTATGGCTACACCTTC,CASSQDPAGDDYGYTF,.,TRBJ1-2,.,TRBV4-3
TGTGCCAGCAGCGTAGAAGGGCGACTAGCGGTTACCGGGGAGCTGTTTTTT,CASSVEGRLAVTGELFF,TRBD2,TRBJ2-2,.,TRBV9
TGTGCCAGCAGCCCCGGCCTTGGCGGGAGTTATTTT,CASSPGLGGSYF,TRBD2,TRBJ2-3,.,TRBV7-2
TGTGCCAGCAGCGGGGGGGCGCAATACAATGAGCAGTTCTTC,CASSGGAQYNEQFF,.,TRBJ2-1,once,TRBV7-9
TGTGCCAGCAGCTTGACAGGGTTCGGAGGCTACACCTTC,CASSLTGFGGYTF,TRBD1,TRBJ1-2,.,TRBV7-3
TGTGCCAGCAGTTGGGACAGGGGGCGAGAGCAGTACTTC,CASSWDRGREQYF,TRBD1,TRBJ2-7,.,TRBV6-5
TGTGCCGTACAGGGGGCCGGGTCTGATGAAGCTTTCTTT,CAVQGAGSDEAFF,TRBD1,TRBJ1-1,.,TRBV19
TGCAGTGCTAGTTTGGCGGGGGCGGCCATGGCCCAGTACTTC,CSASLAGAAMAQYF,.,TRBJ2-5,.,TRBV20-1
TGTGCCAGCAGTTACTCACCTCCTAGCGGGGGGATTTACAATGAGCAGTTCTTC,CASSYSPPSGGIYNEQFF,TRBD2,TRBJ2-1,few,TRBV6-2/TRBV6-3
TGTGCCAGCAGTCCGCGTTGGGGAGGGGGTAATTCACCCCTCCACTTT,CASSPRWGGGNSPLHF,.,TRBJ1-6,.,TRBV28
TGTGCCAGCAGCTCCCGGGACAGGGGGTCCTACGAGCAGTACTTC,CASSSRDRGSYEQYF,TRBD1,TRBJ2-7,.,TRBV5-4
TGCGCCAGCAGCGTTTACAGGAGCACAGATACGCAGTATTTT,CASSVYRSTDTQYF,.,TRBJ2-3,.,TRBV5-1
TGTGCCAGCAGCTTAGGCGCCCCCTCGCTTAACACTGAAGCTTTCTTT,CASSLGAPSLNTEAFF,.,TRBJ1-1,.,TRBV7-6
TGTGCCAGCAGCTTTAAGGCGGGACAGAATAATTCACCCCTCCACTTT,CASSFKAGQNNSPLHF,TRBD1,TRBJ1-6,.,TRBV7-2
TGCGCCAGCAGCTTGATTGTTGTGGCAGGGGTTAAGCACTCCTATAATTCACCCCTCCACTTT,CASSLIVVAGVKHSYNSPLHF,.,TRBJ1-6,.,TRBV5-1
TGTGCCAGCAGCCATTCAGCGGGGGGGCCCCCCGGGGAGCTGTTTTTT,CASSHSAGGPPGELFF,TRBD2,TRBJ2-2,once,TRBV7-6
TGTGCCAGCAGCCAAGACCGGGGACAGGGGATGAACGAGCAGTACTTC,CASSQDRGQGMNEQYF,TRBD1,TRBJ2-7,once,TRBV7-2
TGTGCCAGCAGCCCGGACAGTTGGAACACTGAAGCTTTCTTT,CASSPDSWNTEAFF,.,TRBJ1-1,.,TRBV9
TGCGCCAACAATTTTAAGGAACAGGGATGTTTCAGTCCTAACACCGGGGAGCTGTTTTTT,CANNFKEQGCFSPNTGELFF,.,TRBJ2-2,few,TRBV4-1
TGTGCCAGCAGCTCCGCGCTTGAGCTCGCTGAAGCTTTCTTT,CASSSALELAEAFF,.,TRBJ1-1,.,TRBV7-9
TGTGCCAGCAGTGGTCGACAGGGGCTAAGGAATCAGCCCCAGCATTTT,CASSGRQGLRNQPQHF,TRBD1,TRBJ1-5,.,TRBV2
TGCGCCAGCAGCCAAGACGGACAGGGGGTTACAGAGACCCAGTACTTC,CASSQDGQGVTETQYF,TRBD1,TRBJ2-5,.,TRBV4-3
TGTGCCAGCTCACACACACCTAGCGGCTCCTACAATGAGCAGTTCTTC,CASSHTPSGSYNEQFF,TRBD2,TRBJ2-1,.,TRBV18
TGTGCCAGCATGGTCGGTACTAGCACAGATACGCAGTATTTT,CASMVGTSTDTQYF,.,TRBJ2-3,.,TRBV6-5
TGTGCCAGCAGTTTTACCCTAGCGGGAGTAGAGACCCAGTACTTC,CASSFTLAGVETQYF,TRBD2,TRBJ2-5,.,TRBV27
TGTGCCAGCACCCCCCGACTACTCCAAGAGACCCAGTACTTC,CASTPRLLQETQYF,.,TRBJ2-5,few,TRBV2
TGTGCCAGCAGCCAAGACAGACAGGGACAGGTATACAATGAGCAGTTCTTC,CASSQDRQGQVYNEQFF,TRBD1,TRBJ2-1,.,TRBV3-1/TRBV3-2
TGTGCCTGGAGTGTACTATCAAGATCCAATGAGCAGTTCTTC,CAWSVLSRSNEQFF,.,TRBJ2-1,.,TRBV30
TGTGCCACCCTACGGGGGGGAATGTACTATGGCTACACCTTC,CATLRGGMYYGYTF,.,TRBJ1-2,.,TRBV28
TGTGCCAGTAGATCGACAGGGGGCGATAATTCACCCCTCCACTTT,CASRSTGGDNSPLHF,TRBD1,TRBJ1-6,.,TRBV19
TGTGCCAGCAGCTTAGTAGTCGTCACTGAAGCTTTCTTT,CASSLVVVTEAFF,.,TRBJ1-1,.,TRBV5-8